This T cell receptor beta chain was retrieved from a study of identical twins. From the 5' RACE reads, TCRdb called clonotypes with MiXCR, one entry per CDR3 protein. The table has about 220,000 distinct CDR3 sequences, 7.5% seen once. Deletions cut 1 base from V and 7 bases from J, with 12 bases between. The CDR3 sequence is 14 residues long. The germline V gene encodes CDR1 LGHNA and CDR2 YSLEER. The sample was also linked to a second study, of yellow fever vaccine responses in identical twins.

Sample: memory (CD45RO+) T cells sorted from blood. The chain carries TRBV4-3 and TRBJ2-3; D might be TRBD2 (5 bases). This clonotype was sampled from a woman between 18 and 29 years old in good health. CDR3 nucleotide sequence: TGCGCCAGCAGCCAAGTCACTAGTCAAAATACGCAGTATTTT. The encoded protein is CASSQVTSQNTQYF.